The clone carrying this TCR beta chain occurred a few times. Unique molecular identifiers were incorporated into the prepared TCRbeta library. TCRdb passed the PCR reads through MiXCR, listing each CDR3 protein once. The sample shows 500,000 to 600,000 distinct CDR3 sequences, 32% of them seen only once. The sample belongs to a study of T-cell reconstitution after alpha-beta-depleted transplantation in children. This sequence originates from a human donor who donated a stem cell graft to a child with aplastic anemia. The source material was PBMCs from the stem cell graft donor, sampled from the stem cell graft.

The CDR3 protein is CASIKQGSSYEQYV. The CDR3, as DNA: TGTGCCAGCATAAAGCAGGGGTCTTCCTACGAGCAGTACGTC. V and J are TRBV6-1 and TRBJ2-7; tentatively, D is TRBD1 (6 bases). Germline CDR1 and CDR2: MNHNS and SASEGT. V was shortened by 7 bases and J by 1 base, with 14 bases between the two germline ends. CDR3 length equals 14 residues.